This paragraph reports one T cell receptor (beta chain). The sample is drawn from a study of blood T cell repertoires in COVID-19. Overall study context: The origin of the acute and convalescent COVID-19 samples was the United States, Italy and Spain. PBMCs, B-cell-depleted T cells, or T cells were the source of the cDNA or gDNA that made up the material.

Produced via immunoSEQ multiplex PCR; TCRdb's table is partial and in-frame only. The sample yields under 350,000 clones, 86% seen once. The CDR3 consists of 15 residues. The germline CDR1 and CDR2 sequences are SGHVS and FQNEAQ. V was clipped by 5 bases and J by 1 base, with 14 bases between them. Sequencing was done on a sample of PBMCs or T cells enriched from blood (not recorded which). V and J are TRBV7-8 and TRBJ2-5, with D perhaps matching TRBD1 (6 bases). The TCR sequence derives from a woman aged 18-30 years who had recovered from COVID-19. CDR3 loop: CASSPEAGVQETQYF. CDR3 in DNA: TGTGCCAGCAGCCCAGAAGCAGGGGTCCAAGAGACCCAGTACTTC.